One T cell receptor (beta chain) is described in this entry. The sample comes from a study of cytomegalovirus exposure and HLA in healthy donors. The PCR made use of 60 Vbeta and 13 Jbeta primers. The protocol was immunoSEQ multiplex PCR, while the TCRdb copy is restricted to in-frame clones and leaves out a portion. The sample shows around 100,000 clones, about 78% of them seen only once. The V gene end was trimmed by 5 bases and the J gene end by 5 bases; junction bases not matched to a gene: 11. This CDR3 comprises 14 residues. CDR1 is SQVTM and CDR2 is ANQGSEA in the germline V gene. The chain recombines TRBV29-1 with TRBJ1-1; 7 bases match TRBD1. This clonotype originated in a woman in her thirties or forties in good health and CMV-seropositive. The sequenced sample consisted of PBMCs. CDR3 bases: TGCAGCGTTAGGAGGACAGGAGGTTCGACTGAAGCTTTCTTT. Its translation is CSVRRTGGSTEAFF. Full variable domain (outside the CDR3, taken from reference TRBV29-1 and TRBJ1-1): SAVISQKPSRDICQRGTSLTIQCQVDSQVTMMFWYRQQPGQSLTLIATANQGSEATYESGFVIDKFPISRPNLTFSTLTVSNMSPEDSSIYLCSVRRTGGSTEAFFGQGTRLTVV.